This entry lists 8 T cell receptor beta chains sequenced from one sample in a study of Ad26.COV2.S vaccination and SARS-CoV-2 variants (dated by TCRdb to the early 2020s). Library preparation was by the immunoSEQ multiplex PCR assay. The source is immuneACCESS, and TCRdb retained only in-frame sequences with V and J called. Part of the clones is not carried over; for the studies checked, unresolved V genes explain less than half of this, and the remainder is unexplained. The sample table contains hundreds of thousands of clones; only one count was recorded for roughly 94% of them. About 3.9% of the sample is in the top ten clones. Sample time point, as interpreted from the label and publication: individuals recovered from natural SARS-CoV-2 infection. The material was peripheral blood, obtained after recovery from COVID-19. The receptors were gathered from a human donor who had recovered from COVID-19.

This clone appeared once. The V call is TRBV2, the J call TRBJ2-5, with TRBD1 identical over 8 bases. The CDR3 runs to 16 residues. The germline V gene encodes CDR1 SNHLY and CDR2 FYNNEI. The J segment lost 8 bases and the V segment lost 4 bases, leaving 15 bases of the junction unmatched. The CDR3 bases are TGTGCCAGCAGTGGTGGGGAAGGACAGGGCAGCATTACCCAGTACTTC. It translates to CASSGGEGQGSITQYF.

This clone was seen a handful of times. The V and J genes are TRBV6-4 and TRBJ2-5; D gene ambiguous. Germline V CDR1 and CDR2: MRHNA, SNTAGT. With 4 bases removed from V and 2 bases from J, the gap between germline ends came to 14 bases. This CDR3 has 15 amino acids. The DNA for the CDR3 is TGTGCCAGCAGTGCGTCAGCCGGAACTCAAGAGACCCAGTACTTC. Residues: CASSASAGTQETQYF.

This rearrangement joins TRBV6-5 to TRBJ2-7; TRBD1 agrees at 8 bases. The CDR3 spans 13 residues. CDR1 and CDR2 from the germline V gene are MNHEY and SVGAGI. V was pared by 6 bases and J by 5 bases, with 6 bases of the junction left unmatched. CDR3 sequence (DNA): TGTGCCAGCAGCTGGACAGGGCTGGACGAGCAGTACTTC. As protein: CASSWTGLDEQYF.

The sample holds one count of this clone. CDR3 amino acids: CASSQDVQPENIQYF. For the CDR3, the DNA is TGTGCCAGCAGCCAAGATGTGCAGCCCGAAAACATTCAGTACTTC. This sequence joins TRBV3-1 (or the pseudogene TRBV3-2) and TRBJ2-4; no clear D gene. V was shortened by 0 bases and J by 5 bases, with 11 bases between the two germline ends. Germline CDR1 LGHDT, CDR2 YNNKEL (reference sequence). The CDR3 extends over 15 amino acids.

The chain recombines TRBV2 with TRBJ2-5; 9 positions agree with TRBD2. The length of the CDR3 is 16 residues. Per the germline V gene, CDR1 is SNHLY and CDR2 is FYNNEI. The trim removed 4 bases at V and 5 bases at J, leaving 11 bases unmatched. The CDR3 reads CASSGSGGPPRETQYF. Written as DNA, the CDR3 is TGTGCCAGCAGTGGCAGCGGGGGGCCCCCCCGGGAGACCCAGTACTTC.

The chain combines TRBV5-8 with TRBJ1-1; D gene uncertain. The CDR3 length is 13 residues. Germline loops: CDR1 SGHTS, CDR2 YDEGEE. Trimming pared 5 bases from V and 3 bases from J, leaving 11 bases between. The CDR3 DNA sequence: TGTGCCAGCAGTCGGCGAAGGGACACTGAAGCTTTCTTT. Its protein is CASSRRRDTEAFF.

V usage is TRBV11-2 and J usage is TRBJ2-5; TRBD1 might be the D (6 bases). Germline V gene data show CDR1 as SGHAT and CDR2 as FQNNGV. Trimming shortened V by 5 bases and J by 5 bases, and 18 bases separated the two germline ends. This CDR3 contains 15 residues. The DNA of the CDR3 is TGTGCCAGCAGCCCAGGGACAACGGTGGTGGAGACCCAGTACTTC. This gives the protein CASSPGTTVVETQYF.

CDR3 coding DNA: TGTGCCACCAGTGAGTCACAGGGGGTCCAAGAGAGGCAGTACTTC. Its translation: CATSESQGVQERQYF. This chain joins TRBV24-1 and TRBJ2-5; 8 nucleotides line up with TRBD1. Trimming at V came to 4 bases and at J to 11 bases, leaving 14 bases not matched to a gene. CDR3 length equals 15 residues. Germline V CDR1 and CDR2: KGHDR, SFDVKD.